The clone carrying this TCR beta chain was picked up many times. The antigen is unknown. The data derive from a study of identical twins. Overall study results and limits: Conclusions were based on cross-sectional statistical analysis, without following the same donors. Invariant MAIT and iNKT cells are populations that could partly confound zero-insertion analyses.

One entry per CDR3 protein, called by TCRdb with MiXCR from the 5' RACE reads. The sample lists 200,000 to 300,000 distinct CDR3 sequences; over 9.5% were seen once. This CDR3 spans 14 amino acids. Germline V CDR1 and CDR2: LGHNA, YSLEER. V was clipped by 5 bases and J by 2 bases, with 12 bases between them. Sequenced input: memory T cells sorted from blood. The chain combines TRBV4-3 with TRBJ1-2; D remains unclear. The receptor comes from a man aged 45-65 years in good health. The CDR3 region is CASSYGTGNYGYTF. Here the CDR3 DNA reads TGCGCCAGCAGCTACGGAACTGGAAACTATGGCTACACCTTC.